This T cell receptor beta chain was captured in a study of shared clonotypes between healthy human individuals. General observations from the study: Richness estimates generally favored naive over memory subsets.

To note about this clone: The antigen is not known.

Clones were read by immunoSEQ multiplex PCR, and TCRdb kept only the in-frame ones, dropping some. The table records millions of clones, more than 90% of them present only once. Sequenced input: naive CD4+ T cells sorted from blood. Subset reported: CD45RA+ positively selected. The clonotype was recovered from a man between 18 and 35 years old in good health.

The chain's CDR3 is CAILSGGSDTQYF. In nucleotides, the CDR3 is TGTGCCATCCTCTCGGGGGGCTCAGATACGCAGTATTTT. The gene calls are TRBV10-3 and TRBJ2-3; D might be TRBD2 (7 bases). This CDR3 is 13 amino acids long. The V gene lost 8 bases and the J gene lost 4 bases, with 13 bases spanning the gap. Germline V gene lookup returns CDR1 ENHRY and CDR2 SYGVKD.